One sample yielded the 5 T cell receptor beta chains listed below, sequenced in a study of blood T cell repertoires in COVID-19. Libraries were prepared by immunoSEQ multiplex PCR; TCRdb keeps only in-frame clonotypes and omits some of them. Of about 210,000 clones in the sample, approximately 84% were seen once. Material: peripheral blood. The source is a woman aged 45-65 years with active or convalescent COVID-19.

The chain is built from TRBV11-2 and TRBJ2-6; 7 bases are shared with TRBD1. The V gene end was trimmed by 6 bases and the J gene end by 2 bases; junction bases not matched to a gene: 16. The germline V gene encodes CDR1 SGHAT and CDR2 FQNNGV. The CDR3 has 19 amino acids. CDR3 DNA sequence: TGTGCCAGCAGGGAATCCGGGACAGACCCTTCTCCTGGGGCCAACGTCCTGACTTTC. It yields the protein CASRESGTDPSPGANVLTF.

This sequence joins TRBV5-6 and TRBJ2-1; 8 nucleotides align to TRBD1. The V gene end was trimmed by 4 bases and the J gene end by 3 bases; junction bases not matched to a gene: 15. Per the germline V gene, CDR1 is SGHDT and CDR2 is YYEEEE. This CDR3 has 18 residues. The CDR3 loop reads CASSGGVGTGGVYNEQFF. DNA for the CDR3: TGTGCCAGCAGCGGTGGGGTAGGGACAGGAGGGGTCTACAATGAGCAGTTCTTC.

The chain employs TRBV27 and TRBJ2-7, with 9 bases lining up with TRBD2. In germline, CDR1 is MNHEY, CDR2 SMNVEV (reference sequence). There are 20 residues in the CDR3. V was pared by 1 base and J by 6 bases, with 22 bases of the junction left unmatched. CDR3 sequence: CASSLYPPGSGRRMTSEQYF. The CDR3, as DNA: TGTGCCAGCAGTTTATATCCCCCAGGTAGCGGGAGACGGATGACTAGCGAGCAGTACTTC.

This clone was seen once. The chain employs TRBV10-2 and TRBJ1-1, with D tentatively TRBD1 (5 bases). The germline V gene encodes CDR1 WSHSY and CDR2 SAAADI. The length of the CDR3 is 11 residues. V was pared by 8 bases and J by 6 bases, with 10 bases between. CDR3 DNA: TGCGCCAGCGGCGGGGCAGCTGAAGCTTTCTTT. This encodes CASGGAAEAFF.

The chain is built from TRBV7-9 and TRBJ1-4; 8 bases align to TRBD1. The V and J ends lost 5 bases and 0 bases, in that order; junction bases with no gene match: 8. CDR1 SEHNR and CDR2 FQNEAQ come from the germline V gene (reference sequence). This CDR3 is 17 amino acids long. The CDR3 coding sequence is TGTGCCAGCAGCCCGAGCCCGACAGGGGCAACTAATGAAAAACTGTTTTTT. The encoded protein is CASSPSPTGATNEKLFF.